The clone carrying this T cell receptor beta chain was seen repeatedly, ten times or more. Its specificity is not known. The data derive from a study of T cells in Graves' hyperthyroidism and ophthalmopathy. General study results and limits: The blood repertoire included most of the expanded thyroid clonotypes above 0.001. Ophthalmopathy and stable hyperthyroidism were told apart by a 13 V-J model.

The CDR3 sequence is 13 residues long. Trimming took 5 bases from V and 3 from J; bases not matched to a gene: 4. In patients aged 18 to 65, hyperthyroidism was newly diagnosed, with duration under 2 months. The PBMCs were sourced from fresh peripheral blood (around 10 ml). Regions amplified from RNA transcripts were the TCR beta CDR3 regions. With the HTBI primer set, the TCR CDR3 went through a first round of RT-PCR. Using its own MiXCR run on the multiplex PCR reads, TCRdb lists one record per CDR3 protein. The sample records 150,000 or so distinct CDR3 sequences, 9.4% being singletons. The receptor's source is a woman between 18 and 30 years old with Graves' hyperthyroidism that later progressed to Graves' ophthalmopathy. The J gene is TRBJ2-7, the V gene TRBV12-3 or TRBV12-4; TRBD2 aligns across 7 bases. Source material: blood. The DNA for the CDR3 is TGTGCCAGCAGTCGGGGGGAGCGCTACGAGCAGTACTTC. The encoded protein is CASSRGERYEQYF.